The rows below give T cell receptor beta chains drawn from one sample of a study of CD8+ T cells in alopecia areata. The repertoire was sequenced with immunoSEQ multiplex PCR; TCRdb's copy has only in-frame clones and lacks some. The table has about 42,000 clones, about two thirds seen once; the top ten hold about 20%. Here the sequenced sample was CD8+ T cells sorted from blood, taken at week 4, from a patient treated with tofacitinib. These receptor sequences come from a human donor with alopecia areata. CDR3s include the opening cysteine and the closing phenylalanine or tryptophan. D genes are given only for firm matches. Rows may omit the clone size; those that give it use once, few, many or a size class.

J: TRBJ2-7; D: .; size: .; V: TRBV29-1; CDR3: CSVTSDQYEQYF; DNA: TGCAGCGTCACATCCGATCAATACGAGCAGTACTTC
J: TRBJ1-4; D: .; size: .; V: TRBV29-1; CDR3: CSVELAATNEKLFF; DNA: TGCAGCGTTGAATTGGCCGCAACTAATGAAAAACTGTTTTTT
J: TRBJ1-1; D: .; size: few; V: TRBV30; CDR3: CAWSVLGGTEAFF; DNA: TGTGCCTGGAGTGTACTGGGGGGCACTGAAGCTTTCTTT
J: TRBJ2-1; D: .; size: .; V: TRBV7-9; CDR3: CASSLVTSAQGNEQFF; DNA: TGTGCCAGCAGCTTAGTTACTAGCGCCCAGGGGAATGAGCAGTTCTTC
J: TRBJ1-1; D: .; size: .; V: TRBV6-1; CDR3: CASSETGYNTEAFF; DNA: TGTGCCAGCAGTGAAACAGGGTACAACACTGAAGCTTTCTTT
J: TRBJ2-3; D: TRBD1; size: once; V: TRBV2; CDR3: CARGDQGVTDTQYF; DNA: TGTGCCAGAGGAGATCAGGGGGTCACAGATACGCAGTATTTT
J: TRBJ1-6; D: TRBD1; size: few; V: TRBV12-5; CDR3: CASGPGTGGSPLHF; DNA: TGTGCTAGTGGCCCCGGGACAGGGGGATCACCCCTCCACTTT
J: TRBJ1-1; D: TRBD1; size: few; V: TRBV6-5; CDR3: CASSPDRGTEAFF; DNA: TGTGCCAGCAGTCCCGACAGGGGGACTGAAGCTTTCTTT
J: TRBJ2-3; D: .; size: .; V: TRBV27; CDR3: CASSLIASDTQYF; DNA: TGTGCCAGCAGTCTAATAGCGTCAGATACGCAGTATTTT
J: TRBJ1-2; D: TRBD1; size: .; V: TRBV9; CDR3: CASSEQGGYGYTF; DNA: TGTGCCAGCAGCGAACAGGGGGGCTATGGCTACACCTTC
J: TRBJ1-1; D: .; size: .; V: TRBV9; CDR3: CASSPGTNTEAFF; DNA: TGTGCCAGCAGCCCCGGGACAAACACTGAAGCTTTCTTT
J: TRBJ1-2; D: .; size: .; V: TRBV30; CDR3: CAWSDGREGYTF; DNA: TGTGCCTGGAGTGACGGGAGAGAAGGCTACACCTTC
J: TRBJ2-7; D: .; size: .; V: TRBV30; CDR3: CAWAYSSSYEQYF; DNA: TGTGCCTGGGCCTATAGTAGCTCCTACGAGCAGTACTTC
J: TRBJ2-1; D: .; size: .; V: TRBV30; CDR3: CALYEGKSSYNEQFF; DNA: TGTGCCCTTTATGAAGGGAAAAGCTCCTACAATGAGCAGTTCTTC
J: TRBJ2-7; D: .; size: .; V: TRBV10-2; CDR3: CASSESGSYEQYF; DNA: TGCGCCAGCAGTGAGTCGGGATCCTACGAGCAGTACTTC
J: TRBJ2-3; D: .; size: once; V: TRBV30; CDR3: CAWRAGLKGTQYF; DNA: TGTGCCTGGAGGGCAGGGCTAAAGGGGACGCAGTATTTT
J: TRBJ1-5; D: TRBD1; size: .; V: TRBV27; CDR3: CASSTTGGRNQPQHF; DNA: TGTGCCAGCAGTACCACAGGGGGGCGAAATCAGCCCCAGCATTTT
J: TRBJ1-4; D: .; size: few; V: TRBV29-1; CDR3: CSVDPQGPNEKLFF; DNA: TGCAGCGTCGACCCGCAAGGCCCTAATGAAAAACTGTTTTTT
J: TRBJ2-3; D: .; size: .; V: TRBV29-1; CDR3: CSVRMEDTDTQYF; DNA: TGCAGCGTACGAATGGAGGACACAGATACGCAGTATTTT
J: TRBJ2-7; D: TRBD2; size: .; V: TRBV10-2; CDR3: CASSEWGGYEQYF; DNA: TGCGCCAGCAGTGAGTGGGGGGGGTACGAGCAGTACTTC
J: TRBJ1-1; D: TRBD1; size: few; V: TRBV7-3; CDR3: CASSLGTGGLTEAFF; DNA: TGTGCCAGCAGCTTAGGTACAGGGGGTTTGACTGAAGCTTTCTTT
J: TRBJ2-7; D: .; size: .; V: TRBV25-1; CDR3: CASSPGEAEQYF; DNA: TGTGCCAGCAGTCCCGGTGAAGCCGAGCAGTACTTC
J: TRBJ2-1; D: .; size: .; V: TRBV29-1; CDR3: CSGNYNEQFF; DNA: TGCAGCGGAAACTACAATGAGCAGTTCTTC
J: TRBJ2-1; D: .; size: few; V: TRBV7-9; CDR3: CASSFPIGNEQFKQFF; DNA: TGTGCCAGCAGCTTTCCGATAGGCAATGAGCAGTTTAAGCAGTTCTTC
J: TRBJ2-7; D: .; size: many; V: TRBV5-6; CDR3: CASSLVPRDEQYF; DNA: TGTGCCAGCAGCTTGGTCCCGAGGGACGAGCAGTACTTC
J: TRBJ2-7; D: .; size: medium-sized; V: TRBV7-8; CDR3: CASSPGTVSYEQYF; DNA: TGTGCCAGCAGCCCAGGGACGGTCTCCTACGAGCAGTACTTC
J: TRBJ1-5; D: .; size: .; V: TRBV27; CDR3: CASSLTANAYSNQPQHF; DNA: TGTGCCAGCAGTTTGACGGCCAACGCTTATAGCAATCAGCCCCAGCATTTT
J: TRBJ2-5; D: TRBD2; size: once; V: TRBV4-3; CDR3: CASSPSASGGPPWETQYF; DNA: TGCGCCAGCAGTCCAAGTGCTAGCGGGGGGCCCCCTTGGGAGACCCAGTACTTC
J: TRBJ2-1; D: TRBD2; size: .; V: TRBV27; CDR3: CASSLSGGGENEQFF; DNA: TGTGCCAGCAGTTTATCGGGCGGGGGGGAAAATGAGCAGTTCTTC
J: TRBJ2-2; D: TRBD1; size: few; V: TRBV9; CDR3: CASSIRQGERTGELFF; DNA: TGTGCCAGCAGCATTAGACAGGGAGAGAGGACCGGGGAGCTGTTTTTT
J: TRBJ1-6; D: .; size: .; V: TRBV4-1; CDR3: CASSQWTETPLHF; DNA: TGCGCCAGCAGCCAATGGACGGAGACACCCCTCCACTTT
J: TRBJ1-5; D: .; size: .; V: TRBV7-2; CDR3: CASSLEPTGGQPQHF; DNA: TGTGCCAGCAGCTTAGAGCCGACAGGTGGGCAGCCCCAGCATTTT
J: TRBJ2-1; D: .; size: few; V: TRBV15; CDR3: CATSSGSNNEQFF; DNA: TGTGCCACCAGCAGCGGCAGTAACAATGAGCAGTTCTTC
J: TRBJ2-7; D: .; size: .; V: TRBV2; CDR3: CASSDPARTRDAEQYF; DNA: TGTGCCAGCAGTGACCCCGCCAGGACCCGAGACGCCGAGCAGTACTTC
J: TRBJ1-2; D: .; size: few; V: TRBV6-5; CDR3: CASSDPNYGYTF; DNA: TGTGCCAGCAGTGATCCTAACTATGGCTACACCTTC
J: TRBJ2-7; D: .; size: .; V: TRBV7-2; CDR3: CASGDYEQYF; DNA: TGTGCCAGCGGCGATTACGAGCAGTACTTC
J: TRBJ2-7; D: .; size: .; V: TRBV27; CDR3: CASSLSGWLDEQYF; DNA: TGTGCCAGCAGTTTATCGGGTTGGTTGGACGAGCAGTACTTC
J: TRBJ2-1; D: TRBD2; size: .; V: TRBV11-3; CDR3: CASSFITSGGYNEQFF; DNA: TGTGCCAGCAGCTTCATTACTAGCGGGGGCTACAATGAGCAGTTCTTC
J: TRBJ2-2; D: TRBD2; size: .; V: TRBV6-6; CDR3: CASSPAGGSNTGELFF; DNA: TGTGCCAGCAGCCCCGCGGGGGGCTCGAACACCGGGGAGCTGTTTTTT
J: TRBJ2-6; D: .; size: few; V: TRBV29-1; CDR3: CSVQSDGANVLTF; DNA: TGCAGCGTCCAATCGGACGGGGCCAACGTCCTGACTTTC
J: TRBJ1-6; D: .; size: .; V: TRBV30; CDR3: CAWTEGRGSSPLHF; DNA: TGTGCCTGGACGGAGGGCAGGGGAAGTTCACCCCTCCACTTT
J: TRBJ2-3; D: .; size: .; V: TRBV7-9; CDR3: CASSLEESGEHTDTQYF; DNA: TGTGCCAGCAGCTTAGAAGAATCAGGGGAACACACAGATACGCAGTATTTT
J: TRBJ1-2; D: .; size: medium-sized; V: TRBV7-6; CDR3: CASSSDYGYTF; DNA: TGTGCCAGCAGCTCCGACTATGGCTACACCTTC
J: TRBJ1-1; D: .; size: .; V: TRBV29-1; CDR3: CSVETGQNTEAFF; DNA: TGCAGCGTTGAAACAGGGCAGAACACTGAAGCTTTCTTT
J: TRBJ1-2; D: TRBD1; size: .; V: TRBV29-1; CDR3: CSVGDRGNGYTF; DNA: TGCAGCGTTGGCGACAGGGGGAACGGCTACACCTTC
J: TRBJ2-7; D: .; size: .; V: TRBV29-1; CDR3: CSVVSGGEQYF; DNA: TGCAGCGTTGTATCCGGAGGCGAGCAGTACTTC
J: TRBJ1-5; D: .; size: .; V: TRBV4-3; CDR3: CASSPQWGAGNQPQHF; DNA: TGCGCCAGCAGCCCCCAATGGGGGGCAGGCAATCAGCCCCAGCATTTT
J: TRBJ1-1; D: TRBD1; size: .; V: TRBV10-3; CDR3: CAISESLGQIEAFF; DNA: TGTGCCATCAGTGAGTCGTTGGGACAGATTGAAGCTTTCTTT
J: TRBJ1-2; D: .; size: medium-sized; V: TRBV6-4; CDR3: CASSDSEVGYTF; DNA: TGTGCCAGCAGTGACTCCGAAGTTGGCTACACCTTC
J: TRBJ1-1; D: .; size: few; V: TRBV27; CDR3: CASSPVTTDTEAFF; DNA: TGTGCCAGCAGTCCGGTGACTACAGACACTGAAGCTTTCTTT
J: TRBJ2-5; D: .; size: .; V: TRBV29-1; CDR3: CSVEWAGRQETQYF; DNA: TGCAGCGTTGAATGGGCGGGGAGGCAAGAGACCCAGTACTTC